This entry is about one TCR beta chain. The data stem from a study of blood T cell repertoires in COVID-19. Across the whole study: Samples representing acute and convalescent COVID-19 were sourced from the United States, Italy and Spain. In each case, the material was cDNA or gDNA derived from T cells, B-cell-depleted T cells, or PBMCs.

Germline trimming cut 2 bases from V and 5 bases from J; bases unmatched to any gene: 5. This CDR3 has 16 amino acids. Germline CDR1 reads LGHNA; CDR2 reads YSLEER. In the original processing: Reference gene primers were amplified, and this amplification served to estimate nucleated cell counts. This table comes from immunoSEQ multiplex PCR, and its TCRdb copy is limited to in-frame clones, with some not included. D and trimming were read from the DNA, whereas the V and J calls and clone size are those reported in that table. The profile covers 200,000 or so clones, with about 80% appearing a single time and about 2.1% taken by the ten largest.

Sequenced: peripheral blood. The chain joins TRBV4-3 to TRBJ1-6, with 8 bases lining up with TRBD1. The clonotype originates from a woman aged 55-75 years with acute or convalescent COVID-19. Written as DNA, the CDR3 is TGCGCCAGCAGCCAACCGACAGGGGCCCATAATTCACCCCTCCACTTT. Translating gives CASSQPTGAHNSPLHF.